The present entry profiles one T cell receptor (beta chain) with its context. Its antigen is still unknown. The data originate from a study of T-cell memory formation after mild COVID-19. Study details: TCR clusters were largely donor specific.

Study outcomes and limitations: Shrinking CD4+ clones were chiefly CM and EM; CD8+ ones were chiefly EMRA.

The CDR3 covers 14 residues. V dropped 5 bases and J dropped 3 bases, with 12 bases sitting between them. Germline V gene lookup returns CDR1 MGHRA and CDR2 YSYEKL. MiXCR, run by TCRdb on the 5' RACE reads, gives a single entry per CDR3 protein. The sample includes roughly 50,000 distinct CDR3 sequences, approximately 12% of them seen just once. The source is a man aged 18-30 years who had mild COVID-19 (a few samples of this study predate the infection). Cell type and time point are not known. Sequenced sample: PBMCs or a T cell subset sorted from them (not recorded which). The chain has TRBV4-1 and TRBJ2-3; D is possibly TRBD2 (6 bases). CDR3 DNA sequence: TGCGCCAGCAGCTCCCCGGGGAGGACAGATACGCAGTATTTT. It yields the protein CASSSPGRTDTQYF.